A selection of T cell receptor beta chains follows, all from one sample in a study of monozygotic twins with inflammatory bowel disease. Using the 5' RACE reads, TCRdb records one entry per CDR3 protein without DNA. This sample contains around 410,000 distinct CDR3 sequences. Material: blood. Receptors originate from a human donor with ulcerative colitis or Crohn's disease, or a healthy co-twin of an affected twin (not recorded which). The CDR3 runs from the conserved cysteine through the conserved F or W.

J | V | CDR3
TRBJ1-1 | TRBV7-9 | CASTGGGQHTEAFF
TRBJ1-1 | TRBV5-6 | CASNRQGVITEAFF
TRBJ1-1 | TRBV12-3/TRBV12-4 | CASSFPQGGAMNTEAFF
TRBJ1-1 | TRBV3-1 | CASSPGVYLGTEAFF
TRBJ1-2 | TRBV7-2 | CASSLGLPRGGYTF
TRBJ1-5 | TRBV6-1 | CASSQPENRGNQPQHF
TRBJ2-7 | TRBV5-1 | CASSLRGGGSYEQYF
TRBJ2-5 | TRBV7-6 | CASSLVSRGETQYF
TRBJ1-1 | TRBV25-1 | CASSSSGMHTEAFF
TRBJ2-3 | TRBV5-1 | CASSLGTTSTDTQYF
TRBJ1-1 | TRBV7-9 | CASSTSSGEGTEAFF
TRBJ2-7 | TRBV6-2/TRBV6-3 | CASRRSGGFHEQYF
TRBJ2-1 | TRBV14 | CASSQRLAEGYNEQFF
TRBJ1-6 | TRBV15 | CATRRDIYNSPLHF
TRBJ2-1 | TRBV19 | CACQGYNEQFF
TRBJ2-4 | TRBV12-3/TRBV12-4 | CASSIGVGGRNIQYF
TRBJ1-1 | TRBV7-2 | CASSLGDRWTEAFF
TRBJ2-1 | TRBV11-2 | CASSFAGGVGNEQFF
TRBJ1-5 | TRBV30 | CAWTSGLKKQPQHF
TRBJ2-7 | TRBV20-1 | CSARAGLDYEQYF
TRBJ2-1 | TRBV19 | CASSLAALDEQFF
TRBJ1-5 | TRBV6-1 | CASSLDRAHNQPQHF
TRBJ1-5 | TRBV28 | CASSFSGGRDQPQHF
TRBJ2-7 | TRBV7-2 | CASTLLAGAYEQYF
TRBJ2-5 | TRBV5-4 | CASSLQAGTAETQYF
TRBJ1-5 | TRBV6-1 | CASSDPGRTKDQPQHF
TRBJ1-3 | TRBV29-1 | CSVVGDFLGNTIYF
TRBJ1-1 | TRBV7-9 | CASSLINTEAFF
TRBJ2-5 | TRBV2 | CASRLEETQYF
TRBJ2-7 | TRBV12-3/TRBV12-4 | CASSLTGWSSYEQYF
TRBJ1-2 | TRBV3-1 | CASSQDAIGYGYTF
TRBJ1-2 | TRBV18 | CASSPWKDRDHGYTF
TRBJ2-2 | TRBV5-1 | CASSLDVSSWTGELFF
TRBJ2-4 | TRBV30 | CAWSTGAAKNIQYF
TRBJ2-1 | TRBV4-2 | CASSQDGASGYNEQFF
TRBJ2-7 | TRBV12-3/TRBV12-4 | CASSLTSGHEQYF
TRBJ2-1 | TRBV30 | CAWERINEQFF
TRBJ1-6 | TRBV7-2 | CASSLSWDRWNSPLHF
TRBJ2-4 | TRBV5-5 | CASSPTLRDRVTKNIQYF
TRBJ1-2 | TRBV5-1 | CASSPSPQGQFDGYTF
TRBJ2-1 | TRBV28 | CASSLLRVAGGEQFF
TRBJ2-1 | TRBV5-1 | CASSLGTGTSGSGSSYNEQFF
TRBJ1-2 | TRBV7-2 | CASGPWEGYGYTF
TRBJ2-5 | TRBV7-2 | CASSFRTSGSWETQYF
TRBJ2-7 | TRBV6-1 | CASSEGRREQYF
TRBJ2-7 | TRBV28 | CASSLVGTSSYEQYF
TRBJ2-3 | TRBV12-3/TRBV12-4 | CASSLPVDGGTDTQYF
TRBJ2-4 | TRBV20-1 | CSAARGDIQYF
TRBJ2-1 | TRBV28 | CASSLRRTSNEQFF
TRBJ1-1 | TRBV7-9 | CASSSGLGRGTEAFF